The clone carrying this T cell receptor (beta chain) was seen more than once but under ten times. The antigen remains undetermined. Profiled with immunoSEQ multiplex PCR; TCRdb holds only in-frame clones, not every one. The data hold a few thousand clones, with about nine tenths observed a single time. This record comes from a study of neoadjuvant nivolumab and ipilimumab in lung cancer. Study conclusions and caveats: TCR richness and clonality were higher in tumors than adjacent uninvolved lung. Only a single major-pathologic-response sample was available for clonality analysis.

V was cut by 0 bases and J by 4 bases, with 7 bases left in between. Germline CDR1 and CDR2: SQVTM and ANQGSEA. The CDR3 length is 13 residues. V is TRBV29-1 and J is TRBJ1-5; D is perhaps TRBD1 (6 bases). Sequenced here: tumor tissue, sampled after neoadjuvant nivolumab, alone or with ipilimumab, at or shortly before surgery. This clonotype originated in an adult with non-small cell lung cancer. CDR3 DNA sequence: TGCAGCGTTGAAGAAGGGGGGAATCAGCCCCAGCATTTT. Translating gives CSVEEGGNQPQHF.